This TCR beta chain was retrieved from a study of shared clonotypes between healthy human individuals. Study-level results: The study found about 5% of naive CD4 clonotypes shared across a few donors. What rarefaction showed was incomplete sorted-subset sequencing despite large depth. Depth of sequencing was expected to influence donor clonotype sharing.

The CD4+ fraction was divided into a CD45RA+ naive subset and a CD45RA-negative memory subset. CDR1 is SGHNT and CDR2 is YENEEA in the germline V gene. The CDR3 has 15 amino acids. Losses at the gene ends were 3 bases for V and 7 bases for J; bases not matched to a gene: 9. Here immunoSEQ multiplex PCR was the method, and the copy in TCRdb shows in-frame clones only, minus some. The sample records 2 million to 2.5 million clones, approximately 93% being singletons. Turning to this clone: Antigen specificity is unknown.

V is TRBV11-3 and J is TRBJ2-1, with 7 positions matching TRBD2. The specimen sequenced was naive CD4+ T cells from PBMCs. The subset is: CD45RA+ positively selected. The TCR sequence derives from a man younger than 35 in good health. Some clones in this sample may be carry-over from other donors' samples. For the CDR3, the DNA is TGTGCCAGCAGCTTCAACCGGGACTATTGGAATGAGCAGTTCTTC. Protein product: CASSFNRDYWNEQFF.